The subject of this entry is one T cell receptor (beta chain). This sample stems from a study of blood T cell repertoires in COVID-19. Overall study context: Researchers got acute and convalescent COVID-19 samples from the United States, Italy and Spain. PBMCs, B-cell-depleted T cells, or T cells were the source of the cDNA or gDNA that made up the material.

V was clipped by 4 bases and J by 2 bases; unmatched bases: 5. The germline gives CDR1 SGHRS, CDR2 YFSETQ. The CDR3 loop spans 14 amino acids. Authors' data handling: From reference gene primer amplification, estimates of nucleated cell counts were derived. This table comes from immunoSEQ multiplex PCR, and its TCRdb copy is limited to in-frame clones, with some not included. V and J calls and clone size follow that table, whereas D and trimming were derived from the DNA. The sample has more than 60,000 clones; 82% are singletons. This TCR came from a woman older than 75 with acute or convalescent COVID-19. The chain employs TRBV5-1 and TRBJ2-5, with TRBD1 matching 7 bases. Sample: peripheral blood. CDR3 sequence: CASSQPGQQETQYF. The CDR3 nucleotides read TGCGCCAGCAGCCAGCCGGGACAGCAAGAGACCCAGTACTTC.